Many counts were recorded for the clone carrying this T cell receptor (beta chain). Its antigen is undetermined. Using a J-beta primer mix together with a sample-barcoded 5' primer, a second PCR was run for about 7 to 12 cycles. Every sample produced at least 3 million CDR3-containing paired-end reads. Via MiXCR, TCRdb re-called the 5' RACE reads, giving one row per CDR3 protein. This table holds around 900,000 distinct CDR3 sequences, 25% to 30% found once. The data stem from a study of blood T cells in healthy people across ages. The study, taken as a whole, reports: Higher diversity, along with more naive CD4+ cells, distinguished long-lived donors from aged donors.

Sequencing was done on a sample of blood. The origin of this receptor is an elderly woman in good health.

This chain's CDR3 is CSASYRGQASETQYF. CDR3 bases: TGCAGTGCTAGCTATAGAGGACAGGCCAGTGAGACCCAGTACTTC. The chain has TRBV20-1 and TRBJ2-5, with 7 bases that match TRBD1. The ends lost 3 bases at V and 5 bases at J; junction bases unmatched: 12. The CDR3 contains 15 residues. Germline assignment: CDR1 DFQATT and CDR2 SNEGSKA (reference sequence).